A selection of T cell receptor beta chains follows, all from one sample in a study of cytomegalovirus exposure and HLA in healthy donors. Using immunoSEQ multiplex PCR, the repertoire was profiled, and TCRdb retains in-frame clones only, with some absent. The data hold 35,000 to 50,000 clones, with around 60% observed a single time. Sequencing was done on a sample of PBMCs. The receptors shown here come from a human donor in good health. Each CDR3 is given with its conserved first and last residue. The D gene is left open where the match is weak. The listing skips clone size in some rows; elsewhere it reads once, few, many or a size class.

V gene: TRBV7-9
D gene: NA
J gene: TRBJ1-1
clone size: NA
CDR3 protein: CASRLTGSTEAFF
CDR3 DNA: TGTGCCAGCAGGTTAACAGGGAGCACTGAAGCTTTCTTT

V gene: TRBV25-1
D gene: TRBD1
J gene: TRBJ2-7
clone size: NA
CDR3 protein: CASSADRSPHEQYF
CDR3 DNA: TGTGCCAGCAGCGCGGACAGGTCCCCCCACGAGCAGTACTTC

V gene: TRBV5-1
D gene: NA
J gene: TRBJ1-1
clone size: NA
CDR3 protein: CASMEVSKRGGEAFF
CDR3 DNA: TGCGCCAGCATGGAGGTTTCAAAAAGAGGGGGTGAAGCTTTCTTT

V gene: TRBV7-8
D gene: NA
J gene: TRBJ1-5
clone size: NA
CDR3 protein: CASSLAGTGPWQPQHF
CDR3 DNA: TGTGCCAGCAGCTTAGCGGGAACAGGGCCTTGGCAGCCCCAGCATTTT

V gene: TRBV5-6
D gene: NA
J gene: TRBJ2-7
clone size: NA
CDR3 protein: CASSLVAGSRAEQYF
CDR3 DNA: TGTGCCAGCAGCTTGGTGGCCGGGAGCAGGGCCGAGCAGTACTTC

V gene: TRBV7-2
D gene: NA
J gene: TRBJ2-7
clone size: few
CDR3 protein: CASSLGSGSYEQYF
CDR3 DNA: TGTGCCAGCAGCTTAGGTTCGGGCTCCTACGAGCAGTACTTC

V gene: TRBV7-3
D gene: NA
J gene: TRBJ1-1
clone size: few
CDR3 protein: CASSLRGDTEAFF
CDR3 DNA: TGTGCCAGCAGCTTAAGGGGGGACACTGAAGCTTTCTTT

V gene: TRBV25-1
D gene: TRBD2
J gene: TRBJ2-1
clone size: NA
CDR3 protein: CASSEAGGPYNEQFF
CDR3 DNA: TGTGCCAGCAGTGAAGCGGGGGGCCCTTACAATGAGCAGTTCTTC

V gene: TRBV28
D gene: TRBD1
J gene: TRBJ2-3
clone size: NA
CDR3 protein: CASRDAGTGGRTDTQYF
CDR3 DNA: TGTGCCAGCAGGGACGCAGGTACAGGGGGTCGCACAGATACGCAGTATTTT

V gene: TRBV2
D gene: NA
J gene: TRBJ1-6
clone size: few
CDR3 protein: CASSTGQGNNSPLHF
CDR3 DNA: TGTGCCAGCAGTACCGGGCAGGGTAATAATTCACCCCTCCACTTT